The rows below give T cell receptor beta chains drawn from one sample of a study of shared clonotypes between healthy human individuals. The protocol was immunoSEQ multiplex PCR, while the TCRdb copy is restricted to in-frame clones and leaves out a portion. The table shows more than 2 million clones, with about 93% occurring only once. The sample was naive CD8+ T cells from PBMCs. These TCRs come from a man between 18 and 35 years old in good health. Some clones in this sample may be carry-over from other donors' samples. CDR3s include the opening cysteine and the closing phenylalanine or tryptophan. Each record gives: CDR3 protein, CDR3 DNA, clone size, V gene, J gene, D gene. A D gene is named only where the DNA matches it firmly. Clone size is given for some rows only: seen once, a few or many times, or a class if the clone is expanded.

CDR3aa: CASSENRALFYEQYF
CDR3nt: TGTGCCAGCAGTGAAAACAGAGCCCTCTTCTACGAGCAGTACTTC
abundance: NA
v_gene: TRBV6-1
j_gene: TRBJ2-7
d_gene: NA

CDR3aa: CASSLRGTSGRGGQETQYF
CDR3nt: TGTGCCAGCAGTTTAAGAGGGACTAGCGGGAGAGGAGGACAAGAGACCCAGTACTTC
abundance: NA
v_gene: TRBV28
j_gene: TRBJ2-5
d_gene: TRBD2

CDR3aa: CASSEVLAGGRGGTQYF
CDR3nt: TGTGCCAGCAGTGAAGTACTAGCGGGAGGGCGGGGTGGTACGCAGTATTTT
abundance: once
v_gene: TRBV6-1
j_gene: TRBJ2-3
d_gene: TRBD2

CDR3aa: CASIGWDTQETQYF
CDR3nt: TGTGCCAGCATCGGGTGGGACACTCAAGAGACCCAGTACTTC
abundance: NA
v_gene: TRBV27
j_gene: TRBJ2-5
d_gene: NA

CDR3aa: CASSSRARDTDTEAFF
CDR3nt: TGTGCCAGCAGTTCCAGAGCTCGGGACACAGACACTGAAGCTTTCTTT
abundance: NA
v_gene: TRBV28
j_gene: TRBJ1-1
d_gene: NA

CDR3aa: CASSPRASNTEAFF
CDR3nt: TGTGCCAGTAGTCCCCGGGCCTCCAACACTGAAGCTTTCTTT
abundance: NA
v_gene: TRBV19
j_gene: TRBJ1-1
d_gene: NA

CDR3aa: CASSTRDGSYGYTF
CDR3nt: TGTGCCAGCAGCACCCGGGACGGCAGCTATGGCTACACCTTC
abundance: NA
v_gene: TRBV7-2
j_gene: TRBJ1-2
d_gene: NA

CDR3aa: CASSGGGGDTEAFF
CDR3nt: TGCGCCAGCAGCGGCGGGGGAGGGGACACTGAAGCTTTCTTT
abundance: NA
v_gene: TRBV5-1
j_gene: TRBJ1-1
d_gene: NA

CDR3aa: CASSTGKYYGYTF
CDR3nt: TGTGCCAGCAGCACAGGGAAGTACTATGGCTACACCTTC
abundance: once
v_gene: TRBV21-1
j_gene: TRBJ1-2
d_gene: NA

CDR3aa: CASSQSIRSAVFDEQYF
CDR3nt: TGCGCCAGCAGCCAATCTATAAGGAGTGCAGTCTTCGACGAGCAGTACTTC
abundance: NA
v_gene: TRBV4-1
j_gene: TRBJ2-7
d_gene: NA

CDR3aa: CASSRRVSDSYEQYF
CDR3nt: TGTGCCAGCAGTCGTAGAGTTAGTGACTCCTACGAGCAGTACTTC
abundance: NA
v_gene: TRBV9
j_gene: TRBJ2-7
d_gene: NA

CDR3aa: CASRQKRGRYTEAFF
CDR3nt: TGTGCCAGCAGGCAAAAGAGGGGGCGGTACACTGAAGCTTTCTTT
abundance: NA
v_gene: TRBV9
j_gene: TRBJ1-1
d_gene: TRBD1

CDR3aa: CASSYLDTYEQYF
CDR3nt: TGTGCCAGCAGCTACCTTGACACCTACGAGCAGTACTTC
abundance: NA
v_gene: TRBV7-6
j_gene: TRBJ2-7
d_gene: NA

CDR3aa: CASSPGTNGPPYNEQFF
CDR3nt: TGTGCCAGCAGTCCCGGCACTAACGGGCCCCCCTACAATGAGCAGTTCTTC
abundance: NA
v_gene: TRBV27
j_gene: TRBJ2-1
d_gene: NA

CDR3aa: CASSQGAEKLFF
CDR3nt: TGCGCCAGCAGCCAAGGTGCCGAAAAACTGTTTTTT
abundance: few
v_gene: TRBV4-1
j_gene: TRBJ1-4
d_gene: NA